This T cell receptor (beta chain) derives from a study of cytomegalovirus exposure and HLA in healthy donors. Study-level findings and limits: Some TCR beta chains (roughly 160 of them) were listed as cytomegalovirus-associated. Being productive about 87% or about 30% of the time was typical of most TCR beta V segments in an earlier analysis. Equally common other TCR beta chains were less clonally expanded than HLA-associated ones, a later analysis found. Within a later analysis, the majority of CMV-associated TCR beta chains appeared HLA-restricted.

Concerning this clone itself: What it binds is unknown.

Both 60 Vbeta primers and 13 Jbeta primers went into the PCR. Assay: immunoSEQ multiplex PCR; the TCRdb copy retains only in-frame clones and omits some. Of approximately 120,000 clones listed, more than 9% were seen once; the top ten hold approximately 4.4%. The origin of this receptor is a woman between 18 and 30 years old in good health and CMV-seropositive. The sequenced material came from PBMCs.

The CDR3 protein is CASSEGWGGGAGELFF. CDR3 sequence (DNA): TGTGCCAGCAGTGAAGGGTGGGGCGGTGGGGCCGGGGAGCTGTTTTTT. The chain joins TRBV2 to TRBJ2-2; a weak D match, TRBD1 (5 bases). The CDR3 runs 16 residues. The V gene's germline CDR1 is SNHLY and CDR2 FYNNEI. V was pared by 1 base and J by 6 bases, with 15 bases between.